The TCR beta chain described here comes from a study of vaccination and CD4 T cells after COVID-19. Overall study: Post-COVID draws followed diagnosis by a median roughly 99 days (range 35 to 161). The cells in question were stimulated using overlapping spike peptides derived from SARS-CoV-2, HCoV-NL63, HCoV-OC43 and HCoV-229E. At a median approximately 70 days (range 14 to 241) after dose two, post-vaccine samples were obtained. Whole-study results and caveats: It was found that, in convalescent patients, 304 of 307 vaccine-specific clones were spike mono-reactive.

The treatment is: roughly 11-day PBMC culture with coronavirus spike peptide pools or control peptides (ViraFEST assay). The CDR3 covers 13 residues. Germline CDR1 reads LGHNA; CDR2 reads YSLEER. V lost 2 bases to trimming and J lost 2 bases, with 4 bases between them. An Oncomine TCR Beta short-read assay was used to sequence the DNA from cultured CD4+ T cells. TCRdb re-called the PCR reads through MiXCR, storing one row per CDR3 protein. The sample has 13,000 or so distinct CDR3 sequences; around 40% are singletons. Worth noting for this clonotype: Its antigen remains unidentified.

Sequencing was done on a sample of CD4+ T cells from blood, cultured in vitro. The rearrangement uses TRBV4-3 and TRBJ2-1; D is unresolved. This TCR came from a human donor who had recovered from COVID-19. CDR3: CASSQQTYNEQFF. The CDR3 DNA follows: TGCGCCAGCAGCCAACAGACCTACAATGAGCAGTTCTTC.